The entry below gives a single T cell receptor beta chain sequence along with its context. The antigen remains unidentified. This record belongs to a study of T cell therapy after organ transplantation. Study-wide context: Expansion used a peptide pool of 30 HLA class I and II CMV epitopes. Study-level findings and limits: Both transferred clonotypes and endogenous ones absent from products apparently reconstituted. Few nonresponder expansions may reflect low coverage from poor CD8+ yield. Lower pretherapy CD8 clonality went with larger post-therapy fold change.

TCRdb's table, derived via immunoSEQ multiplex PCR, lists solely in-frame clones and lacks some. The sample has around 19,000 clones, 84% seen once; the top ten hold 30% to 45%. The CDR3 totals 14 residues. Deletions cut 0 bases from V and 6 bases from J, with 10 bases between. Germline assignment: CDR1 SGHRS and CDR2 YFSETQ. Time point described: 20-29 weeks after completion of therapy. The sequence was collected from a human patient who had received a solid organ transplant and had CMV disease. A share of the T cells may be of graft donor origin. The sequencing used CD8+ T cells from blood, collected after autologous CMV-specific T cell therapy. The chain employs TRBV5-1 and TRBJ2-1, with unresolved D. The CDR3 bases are TGCGCCAGCAGCTTGGAATTAAAGGGCAATGAGCAGTTCTTC. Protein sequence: CASSLELKGNEQFF.